This is a list of T cell receptor beta chains from one sample in a study of beta chain features in type 1 diabetes. Method: immunoSEQ multiplex PCR; TCRdb's copy keeps in-frame clones and lacks some. The profile shows 150,000 to 190,000 clones, about 9.4% of them singletons. The sample comprised central memory CD4+ T cells from blood. The receptors originated from a man aged 30 to 39 with type 1 diabetes. The CDR3 runs from the conserved cysteine through the conserved F or W. The size of a clone is reported for some rows only, either as once, few or many, or as a class for expanded clones.

size	V	CDR3
few	TRBV28	CASSSPASGSNYEQYF
.	TRBV2	CASSTLSGGPSYF
.	TRBV28	CASSSPSSGSHYEQYF
few	TRBV7-2	CASSASAPRQAGYEQYF
few	TRBV5-1	CASSLGVGRPETQYF
.	TRBV18	CASSRQEQETQYF
.	TRBV18	CASSPGTSSLEQYF
.	TRBV11-2	CASSRGQGAGTEAFF
.	TRBV5-1	CASSLVTDGSYEQYF
few	TRBV20-1	CSAPTGNEQFF
few	TRBV19	CASSSTGGTEAFF
few	TRBV30	CAWSLRGANYGYTF
.	TRBV7-9	CASGGRDEQFF
.	TRBV4-2	CASSQDLIGGLGEQFF
few	TRBV7-6	CASSPESSGSSYEQYF
.	TRBV19	CASSIGRQGAPNTEAFF
.	TRBV9	CASSVGLDEYNEQFF
.	TRBV30	CAWSPAGGRNEQFF
.	TRBV6-1	CASSAGGTGETQYF
few	TRBV27	CASSLQGQGHNEQFF
few	TRBV18	CASSPPRDIQETQYF
.	TRBV10-3	CAISGLAGREEQYF
.	TRBV7-2	CASSLGGTVNEQFF
few	TRBV6-4	CASSQQGGELFF
few	TRBV18	CASSEVLTSTDTQYF
.	TRBV28	CASSLPARGSEAFF
.	TRBV28	CASSRLAGGHEQFF
few	TRBV29-1	CSVEINRSETQYF
.	TRBV28	CASSSPGQGAGGELFF
few	TRBV30	CAWSVQGEQFF
.	TRBV4-2	CASSQDWSGEETQYF
.	TRBV5-1	CASSLTAGTNTGELFF
.	TRBV28	CASTIQGTGELFF
few	TRBV28	CASRLGTGNSIKTQYF
few	TRBV5-1	CASSLEGGPDTQYF
.	TRBV5-1	CASSLLEGADTQYF
few	TRBV7-9	CASGVGRITDTQYF
.	TRBV7-3	CASSLRGGPTGELFF
.	TRBV5-4	CASSLGTRGTGELFF